Here is one TCR beta chain with its context. No antigen is known for it. The repertoire was sequenced with immunoSEQ multiplex PCR; TCRdb's copy has only in-frame clones and lacks some. Here the sample spans some 2,500,000 clones, roughly 92% being singletons. Everyone who donated was a Caucasian adult who lived in Nashville, Tennessee. Per germline, CDR1 SNHLY and CDR2 FYNNEI. The CDR3 is made up of 13 amino acids. Trimming left V 1 base short and J 7 bases short, with 11 bases between. The data were taken from a study of shared clonotypes between healthy human individuals. Study information: The study enrolled two women and three men aged 18 to 49. Study findings and constraints: Sharing across four donors was highest in naive CD4 (around 5%) and lowest in memory CD8 (approximately 0.4%).

The chain recombines TRBV2 with TRBJ2-7, with D hard to call. The sample taken for sequencing was naive CD4+ T cells from PBMCs. Noted subset: CD45RA+ positively selected. The TCR was taken from a man aged 18 to 29 in good health. Some clones in this sample may be carry-over from other donors' samples. CDR3 sequence reads: CASSEVELGEQYF. The CDR3 nucleotides read TGTGCCAGCAGTGAAGTTGAACTGGGGGAGCAGTACTTC.